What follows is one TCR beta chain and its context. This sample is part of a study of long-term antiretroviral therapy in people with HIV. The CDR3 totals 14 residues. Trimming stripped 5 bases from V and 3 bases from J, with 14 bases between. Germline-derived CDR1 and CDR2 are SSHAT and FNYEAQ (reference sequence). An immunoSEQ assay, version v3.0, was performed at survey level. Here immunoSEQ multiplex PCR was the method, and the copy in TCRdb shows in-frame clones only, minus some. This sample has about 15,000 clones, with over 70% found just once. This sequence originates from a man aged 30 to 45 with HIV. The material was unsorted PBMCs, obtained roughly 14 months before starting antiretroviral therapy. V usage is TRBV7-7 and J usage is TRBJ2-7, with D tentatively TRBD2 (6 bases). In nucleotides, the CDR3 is TGTGCCAGCAGCCCCCTACCGGGAGACTACGAGCAGTACTTC. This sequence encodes CASSPLPGDYEQYF.